Each of the 14 T cell receptor beta chains below was sequenced from the same sample in a study of T cell responses to AZD1222 COVID-19 vaccine. Sequencing was performed with immunoSEQ multiplex PCR; in TCRdb, only in-frame clones are kept and a portion is missing. Here the sample spans over 150,000 clones, 80% to 95% being singletons. The starting material was peripheral blood, obtained 28 days after the second AZD1222 dose. The receptors here all came from an adult who received the AZD1222 COVID-19 vaccine.

The rearrangement joins TRBV28 to TRBJ2-7; 9 nucleotides agree with TRBD2. CDR1 and CDR2 from the germline V gene are MDHEN and SYDVKM. This CDR3 has 18 amino acids. Trimming at V came to 2 bases and at J to 2 bases, leaving 13 bases not matched to a gene. The CDR3 is CASSLAGGTPPSTYEQYF. DNA of the CDR3: TGTGCCAGCAGTTTAGCGGGAGGGACTCCCCCGTCTACCTACGAGCAGTACTTC. The whole variable domain, remainder taken from reference TRBV28 and TRBJ2-7, is DVKVTQSSRYLVKRTGEKVFLECVQDMDHENMFWYRQDPGLGLRLIYFSYDVKMKEKGDIPEGYSVSREKKERFSLILESASTNQTSMYLCASSLAGGTPPSTYEQYFGPGTRLTVT.

The chain carries TRBV21-1 and TRBJ1-5. TRBV21-1 is a pseudogene segment. This CDR3 has 20 amino acids. The CDR3 loop is CASSKKGAGDSFPSNQPQHF. CDR3 bases: TGTGCCAGCAGCAAAAAGGGAGCGGGGGACAGCTTTCCTAGCAATCAGCCCCAGCATTTT.

This clone was detected only once. Relative to the germline gene, one junction end is altered; a read error may explain this. The CDR3 bases are TGTGCCGTCAGGGAACCGAGCTCCTACGAGCAGTACTTC. Residues: CAVREPSSYEQYF. The rearrangement joins TRBV10-3 to TRBJ2-7; possibly TRBD1 for D (5 bases). The CDR3 length is 13 residues. Germline loops: CDR1 ENHRY, CDR2 SYGVKD.

This clone was seen only once. The chain combines TRBV19 with TRBJ2-7; D is perhaps TRBD1 (6 bases). V dropped 1 base and J dropped 2 bases, with 12 bases sitting between them. Germline CDR1 and CDR2: LNHDA and SQIVND (reference sequence). The CDR3 has 15 amino acids. The CDR3 here is CASSIGGQTTYEQYF. CDR3 coding DNA: TGTGCCAGTAGTATAGGGGGGCAGACGACCTACGAGCAGTACTTC. Using reference TRBV19 and TRBJ2-7 for the parts outside the CDR3, the full variable domain is DGGITQSPKYLFRKEGQNVTLSCEQNLNHDAMYWYRQDPGQGLRLIYYSQIVNDFQKGDIAEGYSVSREKKESFPLTVTSAQKNPTAFYLCASSIGGQTTYEQYFGPGTRLTVT.

This chain connects TRBV3-1 (or the pseudogene TRBV3-2) to TRBJ2-1; no definite D call. In germline, CDR1 is LGHDT, CDR2 YNNKEL (reference sequence). With 8 bases removed from V and 0 bases from J, the gap between germline ends came to 11 bases. This CDR3 has 14 residues. The CDR3 sequence: CASGVPSSYNEQFF. DNA of the CDR3: TGTGCCAGCGGGGTTCCTAGCTCCTACAATGAGCAGTTCTTC.

The chain joins TRBV9 to TRBJ2-2, with 13 bases that match TRBD2. Per the germline V gene, CDR1 is SGDLS and CDR2 is YYNGEE. J was trimmed by 4 bases and V by 4 bases; bases with no gene match: 7. CDR3 length equals 17 residues. The CDR3 DNA reads TGTGCCAGCAGCCCACGACTAGCGGGAGGTCTCACCGGGGAGCTGTTTTTT. Amino acids: CASSPRLAGGLTGELFF.

V and J are TRBV10-2 and TRBJ1-1; D ambiguous. Between the trimmed V and J ends, which lost 2 bases and 6 bases, there was a span of 13 bases. There are 14 residues in the CDR3. Germline V gene data show CDR1 as WSHSY and CDR2 as SAAADI. The DNA of the CDR3 is TGCGCCAGCAGTGAGGAGAGGGCCTCCGCTGAAGCTTTCTTT. Residues: CASSEERASAEAFF.

This clone was counted once. The rearrangement uses TRBV5-1 and TRBJ2-1; D is unclear. The CDR3 is 16 amino acids. Germline CDR1 SGHRS, CDR2 YFSETQ. With 1 base removed from V and 5 bases from J, the gap between germline ends came to 16 bases. CDR3: CASSLILPSKNNEQFF. The CDR3 DNA reads TGCGCCAGCAGCTTGATCCTGCCCTCTAAGAACAATGAGCAGTTCTTC.

The chain links TRBV7-2 to TRBJ1-6, with 8 positions matching TRBD1. Trimming cost V 5 bases and J 8 bases; bases outside gene matches: 5. CDR1 and CDR2 (germline): SGHTA, FQGNSA. The CDR3 is 14 residues long. The CDR3 DNA is TGTGCCAGCAGCACAAGGACAGGGTATTCACCCCTCCACTTT. This gives the protein CASSTRTGYSPLHF.

The chain has TRBV5-1 and TRBJ1-2, with 10 bases fitting TRBD1. There are 15 residues in the CDR3. CDR1 and CDR2 (germline): SGHRS, YFSETQ. Germline trimming cut 4 bases from V and 6 bases from J; bases unmatched to any gene: 9. The CDR3 nucleotides read TGCGCCAGCAGCGTTAAGACAGGGGGCTTCGATGGCTACACCTTC. Translation gives CASSVKTGGFDGYTF.

The chain carries TRBV7-8 and TRBJ2-5, with 9 bases aligning to TRBD1. Germline CDR1 and CDR2: SGHVS and FQNEAQ. This CDR3 is 13 amino acids long. V was pared by 5 bases and J by 9 bases, with 7 bases of the junction left unmatched. The CDR3, as DNA: TGTGCCAGCAGCCGAGACAGGGGGGCGGCCCAGTACTTC. Protein product: CASSRDRGAAQYF.

The rearrangement uses TRBV19 and TRBJ1-5; 7 bases match TRBD1. This CDR3 is 13 amino acids long. J lost 8 bases, V lost 3 bases, and 4 bases had no gene match. From germline, CDR1 is LNHDA and CDR2 SQIVND (reference sequence). The CDR3 reads CASSISGGKPQHF. As DNA, the CDR3 is TGTGCCAGTAGTATCTCAGGGGGGAAGCCCCAGCATTTT.

V gene TRBV27 combines with J gene TRBJ2-7; D could derive from TRBD1 or TRBD2 (5 bases each). The CDR3 spans 14 residues. The germline CDR1 and CDR2 sequences are MNHEY and SMNVEV (reference sequence). Trimming cost V 5 bases and J 0 bases, with 11 bases left between them. The CDR3 DNA sequence: TGTGCCAGCAGTGGGACGGGCCCCTCCTACGAGCAGTACTTC. It encodes CASSGTGPSYEQYF.

The gene calls are TRBV11-1 and TRBJ2-2; 7 bases are a match to TRBD2. Germline CDR1 and CDR2: SGHAT and FQDESV (reference sequence). The junction had 5 bases not matched to a gene; V was cut back by 4 bases and J by 6 bases. This CDR3 region has 14 residues. Here the CDR3 reads CASSSEGGAGELFF. Written as DNA, the CDR3 is TGTGCCAGCAGCTCGGAGGGAGGGGCCGGGGAGCTGTTTTTT.